The 24 T cell receptor beta chains in this list originate from one sample, sequenced in a study of T cells after yellow fever vaccination. TCRdb processed the 5' RACE reads anew with MiXCR; each CDR3 protein has one entry. The table includes around 590,000 distinct CDR3 sequences, around an eighth detected once. The sample here was PBMCs, taken on the day of the yellow fever booster vaccination. Every receptor here comes from a man aged 25 to 40 who received the YFV17D yellow fever vaccine.

This clonotype was recorded at least ten times. This chain links TRBV27 with TRBJ1-1, with D possibly matching TRBD1 (6 bases). The germline CDR1 and CDR2 sequences are MNHEY and SMNVEV (reference sequence). V lost 2 bases and J lost 6, with 25 bases in between. This CDR3 spans 18 amino acids. The CDR3 loop reads CASSLEGDIRRSSPEAFF. DNA of the CDR3: TGTGCCAGCAGTTTAGAGGGGGACATAAGAAGGAGTAGCCCTGAAGCTTTCTTT.

The chain couples TRBV5-1 to TRBJ2-3, with a tentative D call TRBD2 (6 bases). There are 14 residues in the CDR3. CDR1 and CDR2 (germline): SGHRS, YFSETQ. Trimming took off 4 bases at V and 2 bases at J, with 11 bases between the two ends. The CDR3 DNA is TGCGCCAGCAGCGGCGGGACGACCACAGATACGCAGTATTTT. Its translation: CASSGGTTTDTQYF.

The rearrangement joins TRBV20-1 to TRBJ2-1; the match to TRBD2 covers 9 bases. There are 14 residues in the CDR3. Germline loops: CDR1 DFQATT, CDR2 SNEGSKA (reference sequence). The V and J ends lost 6 bases and 7 bases, in that order; junction bases with no gene match: 10. The CDR3 region has the DNA TGCAGTGCATCGGGACTAGCCCCCTTGAATGAGCAGTTCTTC. Translated: CSASGLAPLNEQFF.

Only a few counts were recorded for this clonotype. The genes are TRBV7-3 and TRBJ1-6; D unclear. Germline-derived CDR1 and CDR2 are SGHTA and FQGTGA. The CDR3 has 13 residues. Trimming removed 6 bases from V and 9 bases from J, with 12 bases in between. This chain's CDR3 is CASSTGRGSPLHF. CDR3 nucleotides: TGTGCCAGCAGTACGGGGAGAGGTTCACCCCTCCACTTT.

This clonotype was picked up a small number of times. The chain has TRBV6-5 and TRBJ2-3; weak D call: TRBD1 (6 bases). The germline gives CDR1 MNHEY, CDR2 SVGAGI. The CDR3 consists of 15 residues. Trimming cost V 5 bases and J 2 bases, with 14 bases left between them. CDR3: CASSPARGPTDTQYF. CDR3 bases: TGTGCCAGCAGTCCAGCCAGGGGACCCACAGATACGCAGTATTTT.

This clonotype appeared a few times. The chain recombines TRBV3-1 with TRBJ1-1, with 9 bases lining up with TRBD1. Germline lookup yields CDR1 LGHDT and CDR2 YNNKEL (reference sequence). The CDR3 runs 12 residues. With V trimmed by 2 bases and J by 9 bases, 1 base remained unmatched. The CDR3 sequence: CASSQTGGKAFF. In DNA form, the CDR3 reads TGTGCCAGCAGCCAAACAGGGGGCAAAGCTTTCTTT.

The sample holds a few counts of this clonotype. This chain connects TRBV5-1 to TRBJ2-5; D is ambiguous. V dropped 4 bases and J dropped 0 bases, with 10 bases sitting between them. The CDR3 is 14 amino acids. Germline CDR1 reads SGHRS; CDR2 reads YFSETQ. The DNA for the CDR3 is TGCGCCAGCAGCCCCCCCAGGTACCAAGAGACCCAGTACTTC. This gives the protein CASSPPRYQETQYF.

This clonotype showed up just a few times. The chain employs TRBV12-3 or TRBV12-4 and TRBJ2-6; the D is unclear. The CDR3 has 15 amino acids. V lost 10 bases, J lost 0 bases, and 13 bases lay in between. CDR3 sequence reads: CAIRGFDSGANVLTF. CDR3 bases: TGTGCCATCAGAGGTTTCGACTCTGGGGCCAACGTCCTGACTTTC.

A few counts support this clonotype. The chain joins TRBV30 to TRBJ1-5; D remains unclear. V lost 3 bases and J 3 bases, leaving 6 bases between the germline ends. Germline-derived CDR1 and CDR2 are GTSNPN and SVGIG (reference sequence). The CDR3 totals 12 residues. In nucleotides, the CDR3 is TGTGCCTGGAGCGGTATCAATCAGCCCCAGCATTTT. It codes for CAWSGINQPQHF.

V is TRBV15 and J is TRBJ2-1; D is possibly TRBD2 (5 bases). The CDR3 consists of 16 residues. Trimming removed 3 bases at V and 4 bases at J, with 16 bases between. Per the germline V gene, CDR1 is LNHNV and CDR2 is YYDKDF (reference sequence). The CDR3 nucleotides are TGTGCCACCAGCAGCACAAAAGCGGAGCATTACAATGAGCAGTTCTTC. Translated: CATSSTKAEHYNEQFF. The whole variable domain, remainder taken from reference TRBV15 and TRBJ2-1, is DAMVIQNPRYQVTQFGKPVTLSCSQTLNHNVMYWYQQKSSQAPKLLFHYYDKDFNNEADTPDNFQSRRPNTSFCFLDIRSPGLGDTAMYLCATSSTKAEHYNEQFFGPGTRLTVL.

A few counts support this clonotype. J is TRBJ2-7 and V is TRBV30; D possibly matches TRBD1 or TRBD2 (5 bases each). Looked up from germline, CDR1 is GTSNPN and CDR2 is SVGIG (reference sequence). V was cut by 4 bases and J by 7 bases, with 11 bases left in between. The CDR3 runs to 11 residues. CDR3 loop: CAWNVGPEQYF. CDR3 nucleotide sequence: TGTGCCTGGAATGTGGGACCAGAGCAGTACTTC.

This clonotype was counted only a few times. This sequence joins TRBV19 and TRBJ2-1, with unresolved D. This CDR3 comprises 13 residues. The V end lost 8 bases, the J end lost 3 bases, and 11 bases lay between the germline ends. Looked up from germline, CDR1 is LNHDA and CDR2 is SQIVND (reference sequence). This chain's CDR3 is CASQEVGYNEQFF. The CDR3 DNA follows: TGTGCCAGTCAAGAGGTGGGCTACAATGAGCAGTTCTTC.

In this sample, this clonotype turned up a few times. The V gene is TRBV4-3, the J gene TRBJ2-5; TRBD2 matches at 8 bases. CDR1 is LGHNA, CDR2 YSLEER, per germline. The CDR3 is 15 amino acids. After removal of 5 bases from V and 5 bases from J, the junction contained 10 bases not matched to a gene. The CDR3 DNA reads as TGCGCCAGCAGCTACGGACTAGCCGAGGGGGAGACCCAGTACTTC. This translates into CASSYGLAEGETQYF.

This sequence joins TRBV19 and TRBJ2-7; D is possibly TRBD1 (6 bases). Germline values: CDR1 LNHDA, CDR2 SQIVND (reference sequence). Trimming removed 6 bases from V and 2 bases from J, with 20 bases in between. The CDR3 sequence is 16 residues long. DNA for the CDR3: TGTGCCAGTAGCGGAATAGTACAGGGAAAGACCTACGAGCAGTACTTC. Protein: CASSGIVQGKTYEQYF.

V is TRBV12-5 and J is TRBJ2-7; D is unresolved. Germline-derived CDR1 and CDR2 are LGHNT and FRNRAP. The CDR3 runs to 13 residues. V gave up 3 bases and J gave up 6 bases, with 12 bases separating them. The CDR3 spells CASGFGVQSEQYF. CDR3 bases: TGTGCTAGTGGTTTTGGGGTACAGTCCGAGCAGTACTTC.

This clonotype appeared a few times. The chain couples TRBV3-1 to TRBJ2-3; 8 bases are shared with TRBD2. V was clipped by 1 base and J by 11 bases; unmatched bases: 14. CDR1 is LGHDT and CDR2 is YNNKEL in the germline V gene (reference sequence). There are 16 residues in the CDR3. CDR3 amino acids: CASSQVLSSGGREQYF. DNA for the CDR3: TGTGCCAGCAGCCAAGTTTTGTCGTCGGGAGGGCGGGAGCAGTATTTT.

In this sample, this clonotype turned up a few times. J is TRBJ2-1 and V is TRBV12-3 or TRBV12-4; D unresolved. The ends were cut back, 8 bases at V and 4 bases at J, with 24 bases in the middle. The CDR3 is made up of 17 amino acids. In DNA, the CDR3 is TGTGCCAGCGACGGTGGTCATAGGCATCGGCCTTACAATGAGCAGTTCTTC. This gives the protein CASDGGHRHRPYNEQFF.

This chain uses TRBV20-1 with TRBJ2-3, with D uncertain. V was shortened by 1 base and J by 4 bases, with 12 bases between the two germline ends. CDR3 length equals 14 residues. Germline V gives CDR1 DFQATT, CDR2 SNEGSKA (reference sequence). The CDR3, as DNA: TGCAGTGCTAGAGCTGGGTCGAGGTCAGATACGCAGTATTTT. Translated, it gives CSARAGSRSDTQYF.

The rearrangement links TRBV6-1 to TRBJ2-3; 9 nucleotides align to TRBD1. V lost 6 bases to trimming and J lost 4 bases; unmatched junction nucleotides: 11. From germline, CDR1 is MNHNS and CDR2 SASEGT. The CDR3 has 16 amino acids. The CDR3 coding sequence is TGTGCCAGCAGGGCGGGACAGGGACGGATCCCAGATACGCAGTATTTT. This gives the protein CASRAGQGRIPDTQYF.

This chain joins TRBV4-1 and TRBJ1-5; 7 bases map to TRBD1. The CDR3 consists of 15 residues. Per germline, CDR1 MGHRA and CDR2 YSYEKL. V gave up 4 bases and J gave up 4 bases; unmatched junction bases: 7. CDR3: CASSPGQATNQPQHF. The CDR3 DNA is TGCGCCAGCAGCCCCGGACAGGCTACAAATCAGCCCCAGCATTTT.

The V and J genes are TRBV24-1 and TRBJ2-2; tentative D call: TRBD2 (6 bases). From germline, CDR1 is KGHDR and CDR2 SFDVKD. The V end lost 3 bases, the J end lost 7 bases, and 14 bases lay between the germline ends. CDR3 length: 15 amino acids. The CDR3 sequence: CATSDAGSLVGELFF. For the CDR3, the DNA is TGTGCCACCAGTGATGCCGGGAGTCTTGTCGGGGAGCTGTTTTTT.

DNA of the CDR3: TGTGCCAGTAGTATTTCATCGGATCAGCCCCAGCATTTT. Its protein product is CASSISSDQPQHF. The V and J genes are TRBV19 and TRBJ1-5; D gene ambiguous. CDR3 length equals 13 residues. Trimming cost V 3 bases and J 5 bases, with 8 bases left between them. Germline V lookup: CDR1 LNHDA, CDR2 SQIVND (reference sequence).

V is TRBV30 and J is TRBJ2-7, with 9 positions matching TRBD1. The ends lost 6 bases at V and 7 bases at J; junction bases unmatched: 13. CDR1 is GTSNPN, CDR2 SVGIG, per germline (reference sequence). CDR3 length: 14 amino acids. The DNA for the CDR3 is TGTGCCTGTTCGGTGTGGGACAGGGTGGGAGAGCAGTACTTC. Translated: CACSVWDRVGEQYF.

This chain uses TRBV10-3 with TRBJ2-1; TRBD1 aligns across 11 bases. J gave up 9 bases and V 2 bases, and 6 bases lay outside the gene matches. The CDR3 consists of 15 residues. CDR1 and CDR2 from the germline V gene are ENHRY and SYGVKD. CDR3 residues: CAISEPGQGGGEQFF. The CDR3 coding sequence is TGTGCCATCAGTGAGCCGGGACAGGGGGGAGGTGAGCAGTTCTTC.